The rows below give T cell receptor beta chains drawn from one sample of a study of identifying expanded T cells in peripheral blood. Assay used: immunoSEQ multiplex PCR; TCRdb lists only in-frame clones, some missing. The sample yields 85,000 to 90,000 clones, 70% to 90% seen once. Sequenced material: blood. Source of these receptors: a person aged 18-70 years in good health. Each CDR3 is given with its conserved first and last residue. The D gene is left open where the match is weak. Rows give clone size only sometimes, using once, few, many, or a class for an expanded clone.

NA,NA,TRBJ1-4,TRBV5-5,TGTGCCAGCAGCTTTCTACCAACGGGTCGGGAAAAACTGTTTTTT,CASSFLPTGREKLFF
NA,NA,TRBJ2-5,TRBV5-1,TGCGCCAGCAGCTTGGCCCAAGAGACCCAGTACTTC,CASSLAQETQYF
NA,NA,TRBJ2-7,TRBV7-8,TGTGCCAGCAGCCCAACGACTAGTTTAACCGTCGAGCAGTACTTC,CASSPTTSLTVEQYF
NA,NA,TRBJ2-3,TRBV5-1,TGCGCCAGCAACCTCCTTGGGGGAGGTGATACGCAGTATTTT,CASNLLGGGDTQYF
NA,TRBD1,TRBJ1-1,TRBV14,TGTGCCAGCAGCCAAGAATTCCGGGACAGGGTCGGGGAGGCTGAAGCTTTCTTT,CASSQEFRDRVGEAEAFF
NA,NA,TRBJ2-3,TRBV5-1,TGCGCCAGCAGCTGGGGGTCTAGCACAGATACGCAGTATTTT,CASSWGSSTDTQYF
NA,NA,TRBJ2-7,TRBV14,TGTGCCAGTAAGCGGGACAGAAACTCCTACGAGCAGTACTTC,CASKRDRNSYEQYF
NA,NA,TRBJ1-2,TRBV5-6,TGTGCCAGCAGCTCCGGGCCCTTCCTTTCACATAACTATGGCTACACCTTC,CASSSGPFLSHNYGYTF
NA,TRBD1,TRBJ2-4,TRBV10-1,TGCGCCAGCAGTGAGCGGAGGACAGGGGATGAAAACATTCAGTACTTC,CASSERRTGDENIQYF
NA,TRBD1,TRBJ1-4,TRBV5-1,TGCGCCAGCAGCTTGGTCCCGGGACAGAGTAATGAAAAACTGTTTTTT,CASSLVPGQSNEKLFF
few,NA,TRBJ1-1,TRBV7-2,TGTGCCAGCAGCCGTCAAGGGACCACTGAAGCTTTCTTT,CASSRQGTTEAFF
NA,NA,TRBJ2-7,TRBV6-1,TGTGCCAGCAGGGAACCCAGATGGAAATACGAGCAGTACTTC,CASREPRWKYEQYF
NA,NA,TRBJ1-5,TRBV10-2,TGCGCCAGCCTTCCGACACAGGGAGGTCAGCCCCAGCATTTT,CASLPTQGGQPQHF
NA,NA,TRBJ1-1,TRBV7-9,TGTGCCAGCAGGTCAGACCTCAAAGGGGGTAACACTGAAGCTTTCTTT,CASRSDLKGGNTEAFF
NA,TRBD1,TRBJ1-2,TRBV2,TGTGCCAGCAGCACACCTCGGGACAGGCTCTTTGAAGGCTACACCTTC,CASSTPRDRLFEGYTF
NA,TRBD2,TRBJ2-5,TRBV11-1,TGTGCCAGCAGCTCACGACTAGCGGGGGGGTCTGAGACCCAGTACTTC,CASSSRLAGGSETQYF
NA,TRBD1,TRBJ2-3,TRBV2,TGTGCCAGCAGAGGACAGGGCATAGGCACAGATACGCAGTATTTT,CASRGQGIGTDTQYF
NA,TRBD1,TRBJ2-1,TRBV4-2,TGTGCCAGCAGCCAATTAACCGGGACAGTGGCCTACAATGAGCAGTTCTTC,CASSQLTGTVAYNEQFF
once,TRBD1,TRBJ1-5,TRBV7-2,TGTGCCAGCAGCTCAAGCCCAGGGGGAGGCAATCAGCCCCAGCATTTT,CASSSSPGGGNQPQHF
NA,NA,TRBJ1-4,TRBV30,TGTGCCTGGAGTGTCTCGACAGAAGTTTCGGCAACTAATGAAAAACTGTTTTTT,CAWSVSTEVSATNEKLFF
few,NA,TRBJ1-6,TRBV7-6,TGTGCCAGCAGCTTAGGTGGGTCTTCACCCCTCCACTTT,CASSLGGSSPLHF
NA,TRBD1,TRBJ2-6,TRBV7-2,TGTGCCAGCAGCGCCGGACAGGTCGGGGCCAACGTCCTGACTTTC,CASSAGQVGANVLTF